A selection of T cell receptor beta chains follows, all from one sample in a study of T cells after posttransplantation cyclophosphamide. TCRdb's table, derived via immunoSEQ multiplex PCR, lists solely in-frame clones and lacks some. The sample includes 12,000 or so clones, about 90% of them seen just once. Sequencing used PBMCs, obtained after allogeneic stem cell transplant with posttransplant cyclophosphamide. These receptors were collected from a female patient aged 25-39 years who received an allogeneic stem cell transplant from an unrelated donor, was CMV-positive, and had no GVHD. Some T cells may originate from the graft donor. Both conserved end residues are part of each CDR3. A D gene is named only where the DNA matches it firmly. Expanded clones are given a class, and other clones once, few, many or no size at all.

d_call,v_call,j_call,clone_size,cdr3_nt,cdr3_aa
.,TRBV21-1,TRBJ2-1,.,TGTGCCAGCAGCAAAAAAGTTAGGGGGCAGTTCTTC,CASSKKVRGQFF
.,TRBV27,TRBJ1-5,.,TGTGCCAGCAGACGCGACAGTACCCAGCAGCCCCAGCATTTT,CASRRDSTQQPQHF
.,TRBV7-6,TRBJ1-1,.,TGTGCCAGCAGCTTATATTGGGCCACTGAAGCTTTCTTT,CASSLYWATEAFF
TRBD1,TRBV27,TRBJ2-3,once,TGTGCCAGCAGTGGGGGACAGGGAGTGAGTTCAGATACGCAGTATTTT,CASSGGQGVSSDTQYF
TRBD2,TRBV28,TRBJ2-5,.,TGTGCCAGCAGTTTCCCGGGACTAGGGATGGAGACCCAGTACTTC,CASSFPGLGMETQYF
TRBD1,TRBV5-1,TRBJ1-1,.,TGCGCCAGCAGTCACACAGGGGGTACTGAAGCTTTCTTT,CASSHTGGTEAFF
.,TRBV28,TRBJ2-7,.,TGTGCCAGCAGTGTACAGGGATCCTACGAGCAGTACTTC,CASSVQGSYEQYF
TRBD2,TRBV27,TRBJ2-5,.,TGTGCCAGCAGTTTAGCGGGAGAGGGAGCAAAGTACTTC,CASSLAGEGAKYF
.,TRBV28,TRBJ1-6,.,TGTGCCAGCAGGGAGAGGGTTTCACCCCTCCACTTT,CASRERVSPLHF
.,TRBV2,TRBJ1-2,.,TGTGCCAGCAGTGAAGGGGTCCCGGGTGGCTACACCTTC,CASSEGVPGGYTF
.,TRBV19,TRBJ2-7,.,TGTGCCAGTAGTATATCTCGACTAGAAGATTCCGAGCAGTACTTC,CASSISRLEDSEQYF
TRBD1,TRBV11-1,TRBJ2-4,.,TGTGCCAGCAGCTCCCCCCTAGCACAGGGGGCGCCCGCCAAAAACATTCAGTACTTC,CASSSPLAQGAPAKNIQYF
.,TRBV10-3,TRBJ2-3,.,TGTGCCATCAGTGGTCAGGGCGGCACAGATACGCAGTATTTT,CAISGQGGTDTQYF
TRBD1,TRBV30,TRBJ1-2,.,TGTGCCTGGATTACAGGGGGCGAGGGCTACACCTTC,CAWITGGEGYTF
.,TRBV19,TRBJ2-7,.,TGTGCCAGTAGCCCCCGGGGATCCGAGCAGTACTTC,CASSPRGSEQYF
.,TRBV5-1,TRBJ1-4,.,TGCGCCAGCAGTCCCGGCGGCGCGTTTGATGAAAAACTGTTTTTT,CASSPGGAFDEKLFF
.,TRBV2,TRBJ1-5,few,TGTGCCAGCCAGCAGGGGAACAATCAGCCCCAGCATTTT,CASQQGNNQPQHF
.,TRBV13,TRBJ2-7,.,TGTGCCAGCAGCGGGGGGGACAGGTTTTCCTACGAGCAGTACTTC,CASSGGDRFSYEQYF
TRBD2,TRBV11-2,TRBJ2-7,.,TGTGCCAGCAGCTTAGGGGGCAGCGGGAGGTCCTACGAGCAGTACTTC,CASSLGGSGRSYEQYF
TRBD1,TRBV28,TRBJ2-7,.,TGTGCCAGCAGCGTGGGACAGGGGGACTACGAGCAGTACTTC,CASSVGQGDYEQYF
.,TRBV9,TRBJ1-2,.,TGTGCCAGCAGCGTTTTCGATCGGTCCGGGACATATGGCTACACCTTC,CASSVFDRSGTYGYTF
.,TRBV19,TRBJ1-2,.,TGTGCCAGTAGTATAGGCGCGGTGTCGAGACGCTACTATGGCTACACCTTC,CASSIGAVSRRYYGYTF
.,TRBV28,TRBJ2-7,.,TGTGCCAGCAGTTCCCAGGACAGCACTAGCTCCTACGAGCAGTACTTC,CASSSQDSTSSYEQYF
.,TRBV27,TRBJ1-1,.,TGTGCCAGCAGTTTAACGTGGGGGGATATGAACACTGAAGCTTTCTTT,CASSLTWGDMNTEAFF
TRBD1,TRBV5-1,TRBJ1-4,.,TGCGCCAGCAGCTTGGAGACAGGGCGGAATGAAAAACTGTTTTTT,CASSLETGRNEKLFF
.,TRBV5-1,TRBJ1-1,once,TGCGCCAGCAGCTTGTCGCAGGGCAACACTGAAGCTTTCTTT,CASSLSQGNTEAFF
.,TRBV7-3,TRBJ2-7,.,TGTGCCAGCAGCTTAGACAGCTCCTACGAGCAGTACTTC,CASSLDSSYEQYF
.,TRBV18,TRBJ2-2,.,TGTGCCAGCTCACCGCGGACAGACACCGGGGAGCTGTTTTTT,CASSPRTDTGELFF
TRBD1,TRBV11-2,TRBJ1-2,.,TGTGCCAGCAGCTTAACAGGGGGCGATGGCTACACCTTC,CASSLTGGDGYTF
.,TRBV6-5,TRBJ1-1,.,TGTGCCAGCAGTTACCAAAAACCTCCAAGCGCCACTGAAGCTTTCTTT,CASSYQKPPSATEAFF
.,TRBV7-9,TRBJ2-7,.,TGTGCCAGCAGCCTCAGCGGTTACAACCTCTACGAGCAGTACTTC,CASSLSGYNLYEQYF
.,TRBV10-1,TRBJ2-1,.,TGCGCCAGCAGTGAGTCTTGGCGGAGCTCCTACAATGAGCAGTTCTTC,CASSESWRSSYNEQFF
TRBD2,TRBV5-5,TRBJ2-3,.,TGTGCCAGCAGCCTGGGACTAGCATATACGCAGTATTTT,CASSLGLAYTQYF
.,TRBV9,TRBJ1-4,.,TGTGCCAGCAGCTCCCGGACAGAAGAAAAACTGTTTTTT,CASSSRTEEKLFF
.,TRBV27,TRBJ1-2,.,TGTGCCAGCAGTTCCAGTCTCACAGGGTCCTATGGCTACACCTTC,CASSSSLTGSYGYTF
.,TRBV27,TRBJ1-1,.,TGTGCCAGCAGTACCATTCCGGGTCTATCTGAAGCTTTCTTT,CASSTIPGLSEAFF
.,TRBV19,TRBJ2-7,.,TGTGCCAGTATCGGCGGGGAGAGGGAGCAGTACTTC,CASIGGEREQYF
.,TRBV5-1,TRBJ1-6,.,TGCGCCAGCAGCGGAACCCAGGGATCCTATAATTCACCCCTCCACTTT,CASSGTQGSYNSPLHF
TRBD1,TRBV30,TRBJ1-4,.,TGTGCCTGGTCTAGGACAGGGGTTGAAAAACTGTTTTTT,CAWSRTGVEKLFF
TRBD1,TRBV2,TRBJ2-5,.,TGTGCCAGCCTTGGACAGGGGACTTCGTCCCAGTACTTC,CASLGQGTSSQYF